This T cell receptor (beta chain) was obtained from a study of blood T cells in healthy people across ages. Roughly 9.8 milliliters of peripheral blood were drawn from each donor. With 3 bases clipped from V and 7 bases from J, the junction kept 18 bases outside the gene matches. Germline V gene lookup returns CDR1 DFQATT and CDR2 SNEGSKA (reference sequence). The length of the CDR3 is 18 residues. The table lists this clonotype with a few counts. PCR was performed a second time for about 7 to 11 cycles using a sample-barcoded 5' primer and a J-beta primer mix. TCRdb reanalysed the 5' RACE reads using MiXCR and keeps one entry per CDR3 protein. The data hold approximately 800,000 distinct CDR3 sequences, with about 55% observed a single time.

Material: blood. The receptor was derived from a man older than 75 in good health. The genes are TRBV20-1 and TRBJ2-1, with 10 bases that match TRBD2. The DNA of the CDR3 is TGCAGTGCTAGCCTGCCGTCGGGGGGACTAGCGAGGATTAATGAGCAGTTCTTC. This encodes CSASLPSGGLARINEQFF.